This T cell receptor (beta chain) was profiled in a study of T cell responses to AZD1222 COVID-19 vaccine. Study-level findings and limits: Possibly, clonal diversity was underestimated; donors were largely white British and included more females.

Generated by immunoSEQ multiplex PCR, the TCRdb table keeps only in-frame clones and is missing some. The sample records about 150,000 clones, approximately 87% being singletons. This clone was observed many times. Its antigen is unknown. The receptor's source is an adult who received the AZD1222 COVID-19 vaccine. Sequences were derived from peripheral blood, sampled 28 days after the second AZD1222 dose.

CDR3 nucleotide sequence: TGTGCCAGCAGCGGTGCCGGGACTTACTACAATGAGCAGTTCTTC. Amino acids: CASSGAGTYYNEQFF. This chain uses TRBV28 with TRBJ2-1, with D possibly matching TRBD2 (6 bases). The germline CDR1 and CDR2 sequences are MDHEN and SYDVKM. With 6 bases removed from V and 3 bases from J, the gap between germline ends came to 15 bases. The CDR3 contains 15 residues.